The next 27 T cell receptor beta chains were all read from a single sample in a study of cytomegalovirus exposure and HLA in healthy donors. The data were produced by immunoSEQ multiplex PCR, yet TCRdb's version contains in-frame clones alone and is incomplete. Of around 62,000 clones listed, more than 85% are singletons. The sequencing input was PBMCs. These receptor sequences come from a woman aged 18-35 years in good health and CMV-seronegative.

Written as DNA, the CDR3 is TGTGCCAGCAGCAAACGGGTCCTACGGTTTGGGGGGGGGCCCCACGAGCAGTACTTC. It specifies CASSKRVLRFGGGPHEQYF. The chain links TRBV21-1 to TRBJ2-7; the table's D call, TRBD2, was not checked against the DNA. TRBV21-1 is recorded as a pseudogene. The CDR3 totals 19 residues.

The chain couples TRBV2 to TRBJ2-5, with D possibly TRBD1 on 5 matching bases. CDR1 SNHLY and CDR2 FYNNEI come from the germline V gene. Deletions cut 3 bases from V and 5 bases from J, with 10 bases between. This CDR3 is 13 amino acids long. CDR3 nucleotides: TGTGCCAGCAGTGATCAGGGATGGGAGACCCAGTACTTC. Translation gives CASSDQGWETQYF.

V and J are TRBV4-1 and TRBJ2-2; 12 bases fit TRBD2. In germline, CDR1 is MGHRA, CDR2 YSYEKL. V dropped 3 bases and J dropped 1; count of bases not matched to a gene: 0. The CDR3 has 16 residues. The CDR3 loop reads CASSQTSGGNTGELFF. The CDR3 bases are TGCGCCAGCAGCCAGACTAGCGGGGGGAACACCGGGGAGCTGTTTTTT.

The chain links TRBV5-1 to TRBJ1-2; D uncertain. The CDR3 has 15 amino acids. CDR1 is SGHRS, CDR2 YFSETQ, per germline. Between the trimmed V and J ends, which lost 5 bases and 1 base, there was a span of 15 bases. The CDR3 spells CASSFSGGINYGYTF. CDR3 bases: TGCGCCAGCAGTTTTTCGGGAGGGATTAACTATGGCTACACCTTC.

The rearrangement joins TRBV7-9 to TRBJ2-6, with 11 positions matching TRBD1. Per the germline V gene, CDR1 is SEHNR and CDR2 is FQNEAQ (reference sequence). The CDR3 runs to 18 residues. V was pared by 5 bases and J by 2 bases, with 8 bases of the junction left unmatched. For the CDR3, the DNA is TGTGCCAGCAGCCCCCCGGGACAGGGGGGACCTGGGGCCAACGTCCTGACTTTC. It encodes CASSPPGQGGPGANVLTF.

The chain recombines TRBV28 with TRBJ1-3; D is uncertain. CDR3 length equals 15 residues. Per the germline V gene, CDR1 is MDHEN and CDR2 is SYDVKM. V gave up 2 bases and J gave up 4 bases, with 12 bases separating them. DNA of the CDR3: TGTGCCAGCAGTTTACCACCGACGGGGGGAAACACCATATATTTT. Translated: CASSLPPTGGNTIYF. The whole variable domain, filled in from reference TRBV28 and TRBJ1-3, reads DVKVTQSSRYLVKRTGEKVFLECVQDMDHENMFWYRQDPGLGLRLIYFSYDVKMKEKGDIPEGYSVSREKKERFSLILESASTNQTSMYLCASSLPPTGGNTIYFGEGSWLTVV.

The chain is built from TRBV7-3 and TRBJ2-7; 7 nucleotides align to TRBD2. Germline CDR1 reads SGHTA; CDR2 reads FQGTGA. J gave up 1 base and V 2 bases, and 5 bases lay outside the gene matches. CDR3 length: 15 amino acids. CDR3 residues: CASSLYGGISYEQYF. DNA of the CDR3: TGTGCCAGCAGCTTATACGGGGGGATATCCTACGAGCAGTACTTC.

The chain links TRBV27 to TRBJ1-6; D gene uncertain. The CDR3 has 16 amino acids. Trimming removed 4 bases at V and 8 bases at J, with 18 bases between. The germline V gene has CDR1 MNHEY and CDR2 SMNVEV (reference sequence). As DNA, the CDR3 is TGTGCCAGCAGTTCCGACCCGGGTGGGTCGGATTCACCCCTCCACTTT. Amino acids: CASSSDPGGSDSPLHF.

The genes are TRBV9 and TRBJ2-1; 7 nucleotides match TRBD1. Per germline, CDR1 SGDLS and CDR2 YYNGEE. The CDR3 contains 14 residues. After removal of 3 bases from V and 5 bases from J, the junction contained 5 bases not matched to a gene. The CDR3 sequence is CASSGQGNNNEQFF. In nucleotides, the CDR3 is TGTGCCAGCAGCGGACAGGGTAATAACAATGAGCAGTTCTTC. The complete variable domain, with remaining parts taken from reference TRBV9 and TRBJ2-1, reads DSGVTQTPKHLITATGQRVTLRCSPRSGDLSVYWYQQSLDQGLQFLIQYYNGEERAKGNILERFSAQQFPDLHSELNLSSLELGDSALYFCASSGQGNNNEQFFGPGTRLTVL.

This clone was seen just once. This sequence joins TRBV19 and TRBJ1-1, with 8 bases identical to TRBD1. J gave up 6 bases and V 4 bases, and 7 bases lay outside the gene matches. The germline CDR1 and CDR2 sequences are LNHDA and SQIVND (reference sequence). This CDR3 contains 14 residues. CDR3: CASSNPGGWAEAFF. In DNA form, the CDR3 reads TGTGCCAGTAGTAATCCAGGGGGCTGGGCTGAAGCTTTCTTT.

The chain joins TRBV4-3 to TRBJ1-2; no clear D gene. CDR1 and CDR2 from the germline V gene are LGHNA and YSLEER. V was clipped by 0 bases and J by 4 bases, with 12 bases between them. This CDR3 has 15 residues. CDR3: CASSQDSGRIYGYTF. In nucleotides, the CDR3 is TGCGCCAGCAGCCAAGATAGCGGCCGAATCTATGGCTACACCTTC.

This sequence joins TRBV10-3 and TRBJ1-5; D remains ambiguous. The CDR3 is 12 residues long. V was clipped by 6 bases and J by 4 bases, with 7 bases between them. Germline V CDR1 and CDR2: ENHRY, SYGVKD. CDR3 amino acids: CAISSQNQPQHF. DNA of the CDR3: TGTGCCATCAGCAGTCAAAATCAGCCCCAGCATTTT.

This sequence joins TRBV19 and TRBJ2-2, with 9 bases that match TRBD1. The CDR3 has 12 amino acids. The V gene's germline CDR1 is LNHDA and CDR2 SQIVND (reference sequence). The trim removed 10 bases at V and 8 bases at J, leaving 5 bases unmatched. The CDR3 DNA reads as TGTGCCACCCGACAGGGGGTGGGGGAGCTGTTTTTT. Its translation: CATRQGVGELFF.

The chain is built from TRBV13 and TRBJ2-3; the D gene is possibly TRBD2 (5 bases). This CDR3 is built from 14 residues. The germline V and J ends were trimmed by 5 bases and 6 bases, with 15 bases remaining between them. The V gene's germline CDR1 is PRHDT and CDR2 FYEKMQ (reference sequence). The CDR3 region has the DNA TGTGCCAGCAGCCTACAAGGAGGTACCGATACGCAGTATTTT. This translates into CASSLQGGTDTQYF.

This chain links TRBV28 with TRBJ2-5; 9 bases are shared with TRBD2. CDR1 and CDR2 (germline): MDHEN, SYDVKM. The CDR3 consists of 16 residues. Losses at the gene ends were 4 bases for V and 5 bases for J; bases not matched to a gene: 11. In DNA form, the CDR3 reads TGTGCCAGCAGTTCGCTTGCGGCTAGCGGGACGGAGACCCAGTACTTC. It codes for CASSSLAASGTETQYF.

The chain uses TRBV9 and TRBJ2-2, with 13 bases aligning to TRBD2. The CDR3 has 19 amino acids. With V trimmed by 1 base and J by 3 bases, 9 bases remained unmatched. Germline V gives CDR1 SGDLS, CDR2 YYNGEE. The CDR3 DNA follows: TGTGCCAGCAGCGTAACTAGCGGGGGGGCCGCTACCTACACCGGGGAGCTGTTTTTT. Translated, it gives CASSVTSGGAATYTGELFF.

The genes are TRBV7-6 and TRBJ1-2; D unclear. This CDR3 has 13 amino acids. Trimming took 2 bases from V and 7 from J, leaving 11 bases between them. Germline V lookup: CDR1 SGHVS, CDR2 FNYEAQ. The CDR3 reads CASSLSEVGGYTF. The CDR3 DNA follows: TGTGCCAGCAGCTTATCGGAGGTGGGTGGCTACACCTTC.

This clone was seen once. CDR3 region: CASILGQGNTEAFF. The CDR3 DNA sequence: TGTGCCAGCATCCTGGGACAGGGGAACACTGAAGCTTTCTTT. This chain joins TRBV7-9 and TRBJ1-1, with 9 bases matching TRBD1. The V and J ends lost 7 bases and 1 base, in that order; junction bases with no gene match: 4. Germline CDR1 and CDR2: SEHNR and FQNEAQ (reference sequence). CDR3 length equals 14 residues.

The rearrangement joins TRBV18 to TRBJ2-3; TRBD1 aligns across 7 bases. Germline V gives CDR1 KGHSH, CDR2 LQKENI. The CDR3 is made up of 16 amino acids. J was trimmed by 2 bases and V by 4 bases; bases with no gene match: 9. As DNA, the CDR3 is TGTGCCAGCTCACTACGACAGGGCCTATCCACAGATACGCAGTATTTT. Its translation: CASSLRQGLSTDTQYF.

This clone was observed a handful of times. The chain has TRBV21-1 and TRBJ2-7; the DNA was not used to check the table's D call, TRBD1. TRBV21-1 is termed a pseudogene. CDR3 length: 12 amino acids. Here the CDR3 DNA reads TGTGCCAGCAGCAGGGGACACTACGAGCAGTACTTC. It is translated as CASSRGHYEQYF.

The J gene is TRBJ2-1, the V gene TRBV7-6; D possibly corresponds to TRBD2 (6 bases). Germline loops: CDR1 SGHVS, CDR2 FNYEAQ. The CDR3 contains 15 residues. Trimming took off 5 bases at V and 1 base at J, with 12 bases between the two ends. The CDR3 loop reads CASSQSGFSYNEQFF. CDR3 bases: TGTGCCAGCAGCCAAAGCGGGTTTTCCTACAATGAGCAGTTCTTC.

The rearrangement joins TRBV5-1 to TRBJ2-7, with D perhaps TRBD2 (5 bases). The germline CDR1 and CDR2 sequences are SGHRS and YFSETQ. Trimming removed 5 bases from V and 4 bases from J, with 13 bases in between. This CDR3 region has 13 residues. DNA of the CDR3: TGCGCCAGCAGTCCGACGGGGATTTACGAGCAGTACTTC. Its protein product is CASSPTGIYEQYF.

The CDR3 bases are TGCAGCGTGGACAGGGCGAACACCGGGGAGCTGTTTTTT. It codes for CSVDRANTGELFF. The chain joins TRBV29-1 to TRBJ2-2; 8 bases line up with TRBD1. The CDR3 totals 13 residues. Germline CDR1 is SQVTM and CDR2 is ANQGSEA. J gave up 0 bases and V 6 bases, and 0 bases lay outside the gene matches.

Only one count was recorded for this clone. The DNA is omitted, as the CDR3 cannot be located on it reliably, and the CDR3 follows TCRdb's listing. This chain links TRBV6-1 with TRBJ2-7; the DNA was not compared with TRBD2, the D call given in the table. CDR1 MNHNS and CDR2 SASEGT come from the germline V gene. The CDR3 spans 14 residues, counting both ends. The CDR3 here is CASRPTSVAPGSHF.

This clone was counted once. The chain uses TRBV2 and TRBJ1-4; D gene uncertain. V shed 8 bases and J shed 8 bases, with 15 bases lying between them. In germline, CDR1 is SNHLY, CDR2 FYNNEI. This CDR3 is 13 amino acids long. DNA of the CDR3: TGTGCCAGCCGGCCTAGTGAGGGCGAAAAACTGTTTTTT. Residues: CASRPSEGEKLFF.

The rearrangement uses TRBV6-5 and TRBJ1-3; D remains ambiguous. CDR3 length: 15 amino acids. Trimming removed 0 bases at V and 0 bases at J, with 6 bases between. Germline V gene data show CDR1 as MNHEY and CDR2 as SVGAGI. For the CDR3, the DNA is TGTGCCAGCAGTTACTCACCCGGCTCTGGAAACACCATATATTTT. Amino acids: CASSYSPGSGNTIYF.

A single count supports this clone. The chain uses TRBV28 and TRBJ2-7; TRBD2 matches 7 bases. The CDR3 runs to 12 residues. The ends lost 3 bases at V and 6 bases at J; junction bases unmatched: 2. The germline V gene encodes CDR1 MDHEN and CDR2 SYDVKM. CDR3: CASSLGRGEQYF. CDR3 DNA sequence: TGTGCCAGCAGTTTGGGGAGGGGCGAGCAGTACTTC.